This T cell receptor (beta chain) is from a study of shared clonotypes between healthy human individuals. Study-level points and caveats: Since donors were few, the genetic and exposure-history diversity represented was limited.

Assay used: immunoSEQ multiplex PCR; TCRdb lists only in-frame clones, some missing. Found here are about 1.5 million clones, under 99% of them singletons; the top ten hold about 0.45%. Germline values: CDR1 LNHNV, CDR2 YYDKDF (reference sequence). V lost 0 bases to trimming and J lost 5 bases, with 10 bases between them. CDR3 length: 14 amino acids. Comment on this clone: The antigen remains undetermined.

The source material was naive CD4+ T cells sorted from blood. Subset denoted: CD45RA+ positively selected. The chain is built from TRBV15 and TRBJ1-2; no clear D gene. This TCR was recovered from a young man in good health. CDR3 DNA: TGTGCCACCAGCAGAGATATTCAGACTTATGGCTACACCTTC. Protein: CATSRDIQTYGYTF.